This note documents a single T cell receptor (beta chain) sequence. Its antigen is not identified. Researchers collected over 2 ml of blood per donor. These data originate in a study of monozygotic twins with inflammatory bowel disease. The study, taken as a whole, reports: IBD patients share fewer clonotypes with other people than healthy twins do, especially with disease activity.

CDR1 is SGHRS and CDR2 is YFSETQ in the germline V gene. The CDR3 sequence is 15 residues long. There were eight separate reactions per sample in which cDNA was made. Template switching appended UMIs that held a 6-nucleotide sample barcode. TCRdb re-analyzed the 5' RACE reads; it lists each CDR3 protein once, without DNA. In all, the sample yields about 110,000 distinct CDR3 sequences. The sequence derives from a human donor with ulcerative colitis or Crohn's disease, or a healthy co-twin of an affected twin (not recorded which). The gene calls are TRBV5-1 and TRBJ2-7. Specimen: blood. This chain's CDR3 is CASSLVMAFSYEQYF.